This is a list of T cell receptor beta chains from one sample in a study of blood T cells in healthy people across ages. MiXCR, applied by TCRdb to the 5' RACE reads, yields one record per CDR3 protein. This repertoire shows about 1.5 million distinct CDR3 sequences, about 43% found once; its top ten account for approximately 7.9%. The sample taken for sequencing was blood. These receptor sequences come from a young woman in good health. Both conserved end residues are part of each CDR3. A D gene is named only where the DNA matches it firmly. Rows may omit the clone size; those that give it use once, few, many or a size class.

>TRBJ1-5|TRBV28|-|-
CASSPGLEQGRRNQPQHF
TGTGCCAGCAGCCCGGGACTTGAACAGGGACGTAGGAATCAGCCCCAGCATTTT
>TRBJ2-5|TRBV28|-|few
CASSWGKETQYF
TGTGCCAGCAGTTGGGGGAAGGAGACCCAGTACTTC
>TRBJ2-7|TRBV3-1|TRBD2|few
CASSQEGGLAYEQYF
TGTGCCAGCAGCCAAGAGGGCGGACTAGCCTACGAGCAGTACTTC
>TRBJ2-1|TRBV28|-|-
CASSLRGLHYNEQFF
TGTGCCAGCAGTCTTCGGGGGCTCCACTACAATGAGCAGTTCTTC
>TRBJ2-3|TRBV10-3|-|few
CAISVNDSPLGDTQYF
TGTGCCATCAGTGTGAATGACAGCCCCCTGGGAGATACGCAGTATTTT
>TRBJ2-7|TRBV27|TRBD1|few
CASSLSSDRVDVYEQYF
TGTGCCAGCAGTTTATCCTCAGACAGGGTTGATGTCTACGAGCAGTACTTC
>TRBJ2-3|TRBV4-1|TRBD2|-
CASSQDLIGGWDTDTQYF
TGCGCCAGCAGCCAAGATCTCATCGGGGGGTGGGACACAGATACGCAGTATTTT
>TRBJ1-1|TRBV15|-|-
CATSRAIGQLNTEAFF
TGTGCCACCAGCAGAGCGATCGGACAGTTAAACACTGAGGCTTTCTTT
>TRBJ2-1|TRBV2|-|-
CASSDQIQFF
TGTGCCAGCAGTGACCAGATCCAGTTCTTC
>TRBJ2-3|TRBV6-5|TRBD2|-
CASSYGLGGRGTDTQYF
TGTGCCAGCAGTTACGGATTGGGCGGGAGAGGCACAGATACGCAGTATTTT
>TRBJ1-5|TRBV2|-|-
CASRGSDSGNQPQHF
TGTGCCAGCCGGGGGTCCGACAGCGGAAATCAGCCCCAGCATTTT
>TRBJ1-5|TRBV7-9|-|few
CASSSFGSTPGGNQPQHF
TGTGCCAGCAGCTCCTTTGGGTCTACCCCGGGGGGCAATCAGCCCCAGCATTTT
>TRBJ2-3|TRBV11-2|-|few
CASSLRGAASTDTQYF
TGTGCCAGCAGCTTAAGGGGTGCGGCTAGCACAGATACGCAGTATTTT
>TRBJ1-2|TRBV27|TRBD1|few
CASSPRTGERGYGYTF
TGTGCCAGCAGTCCCCGGACAGGGGAAAGGGGCTATGGCTACACCTTC
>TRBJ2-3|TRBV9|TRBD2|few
CASSSGLAGSGTDTQYF
TGTGCCAGCAGCTCGGGACTAGCGGGCTCGGGCACAGATACGCAGTATTTT
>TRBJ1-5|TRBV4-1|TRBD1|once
CASSQAGQPNQPQHF
TGCGCCAGCAGCCAAGCGGGACAGCCGAATCAGCCCCAGCATTTT